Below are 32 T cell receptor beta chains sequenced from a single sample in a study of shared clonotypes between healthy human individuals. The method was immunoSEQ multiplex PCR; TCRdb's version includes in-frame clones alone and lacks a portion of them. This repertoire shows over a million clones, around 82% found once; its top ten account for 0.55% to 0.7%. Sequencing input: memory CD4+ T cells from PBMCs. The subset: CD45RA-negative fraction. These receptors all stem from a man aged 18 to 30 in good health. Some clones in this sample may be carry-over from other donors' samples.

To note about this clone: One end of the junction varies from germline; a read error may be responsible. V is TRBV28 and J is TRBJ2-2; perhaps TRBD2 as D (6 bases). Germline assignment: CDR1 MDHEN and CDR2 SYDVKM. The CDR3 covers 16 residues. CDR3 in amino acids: CASTLAKGPRTGEPFF. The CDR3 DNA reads TGTGCCAGCACCCTAGCGAAAGGTCCACGCACCGGGGAGCCGTTTTTT. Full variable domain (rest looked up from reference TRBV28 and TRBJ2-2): DVKVTQSSRYLVKRTGEKVFLECVQDMDHENMFWYRQDPGLGLRLIYFSYDVKMKEKGDIPEGYSVSREKKERFSLILESASTNQTSMYLCASTLAKGPRTGEPFFGEGSRLTVL.

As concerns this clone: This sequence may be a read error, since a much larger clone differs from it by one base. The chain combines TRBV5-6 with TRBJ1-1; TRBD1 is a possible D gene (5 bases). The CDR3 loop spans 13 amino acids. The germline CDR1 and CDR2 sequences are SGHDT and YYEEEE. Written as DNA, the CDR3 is TGTGCCGGCAGCTACAGACGAGCAGGGATCGCTTTCTTT. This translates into CAGSYRRAGIAFF.

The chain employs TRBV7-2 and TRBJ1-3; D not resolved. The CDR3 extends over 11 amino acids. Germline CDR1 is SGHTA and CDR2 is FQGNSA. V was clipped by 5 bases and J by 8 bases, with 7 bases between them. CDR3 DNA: TGTGCCAGCAGCCTCAAAGACACCATATATTTT. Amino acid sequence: CASSLKDTIYF.

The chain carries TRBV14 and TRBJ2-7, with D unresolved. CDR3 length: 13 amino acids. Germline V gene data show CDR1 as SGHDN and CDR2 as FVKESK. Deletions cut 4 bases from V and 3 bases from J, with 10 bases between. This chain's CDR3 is CASSPNHGYEQYF. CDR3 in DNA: TGTGCCAGCAGCCCCAATCATGGCTACGAGCAGTACTTC.

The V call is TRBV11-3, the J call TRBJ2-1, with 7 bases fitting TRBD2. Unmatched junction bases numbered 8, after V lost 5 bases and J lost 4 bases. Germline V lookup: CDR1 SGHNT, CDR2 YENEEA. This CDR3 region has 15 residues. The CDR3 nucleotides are TGTGCCAGCAGCCCGATTAGCGGGCATTACAATGAGCAGTTCTTC. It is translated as CASSPISGHYNEQFF.

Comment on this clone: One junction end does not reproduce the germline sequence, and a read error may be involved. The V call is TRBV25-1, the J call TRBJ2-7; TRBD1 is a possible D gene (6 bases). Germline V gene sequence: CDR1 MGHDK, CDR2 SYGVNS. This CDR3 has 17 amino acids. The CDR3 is CASSGDQGIIGSYEQHF. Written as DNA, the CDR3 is TGTGCCAGCAGTGGCGACCAGGGGATAATAGGCTCCTACGAGCAGCACTTC.

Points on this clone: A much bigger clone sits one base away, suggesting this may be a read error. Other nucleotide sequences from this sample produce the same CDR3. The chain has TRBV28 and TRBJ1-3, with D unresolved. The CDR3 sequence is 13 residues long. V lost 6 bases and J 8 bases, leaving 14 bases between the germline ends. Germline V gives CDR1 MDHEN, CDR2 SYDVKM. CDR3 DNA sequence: TGTGCCAGCAGCTTAAGGCCCTTCGACACCATATATTTT. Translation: CASSLRPFDTIYF.

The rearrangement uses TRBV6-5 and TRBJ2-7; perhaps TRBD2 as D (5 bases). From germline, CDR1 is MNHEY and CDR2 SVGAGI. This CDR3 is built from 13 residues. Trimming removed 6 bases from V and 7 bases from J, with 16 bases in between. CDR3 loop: CASRPPSRREQYF. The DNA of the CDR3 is TGTGCCAGCAGGCCCCCTAGCCGCCGGGAGCAGTACTTC.

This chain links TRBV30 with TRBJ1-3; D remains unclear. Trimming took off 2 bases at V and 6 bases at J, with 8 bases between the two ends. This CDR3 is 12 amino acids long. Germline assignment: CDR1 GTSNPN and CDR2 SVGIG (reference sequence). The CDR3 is CAWSPSLNTIYF. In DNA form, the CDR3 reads TGTGCCTGGAGTCCATCATTAAACACCATATATTTT.

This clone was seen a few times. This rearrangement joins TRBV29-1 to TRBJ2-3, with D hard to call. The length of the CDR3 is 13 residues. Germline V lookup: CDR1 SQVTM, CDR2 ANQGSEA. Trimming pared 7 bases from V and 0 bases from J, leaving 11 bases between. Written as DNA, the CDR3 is TGCAGCGCCCAATCCGACAGCACAGATACGCAGTATTTT. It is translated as CSAQSDSTDTQYF.

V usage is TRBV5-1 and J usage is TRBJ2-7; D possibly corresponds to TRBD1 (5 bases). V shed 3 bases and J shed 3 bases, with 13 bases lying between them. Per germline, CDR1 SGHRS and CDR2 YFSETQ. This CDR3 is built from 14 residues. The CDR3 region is CASSSEAGRYEQYF. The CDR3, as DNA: TGCGCCAGCAGCTCCGAGGCAGGGCGCTACGAGCAGTACTTC.

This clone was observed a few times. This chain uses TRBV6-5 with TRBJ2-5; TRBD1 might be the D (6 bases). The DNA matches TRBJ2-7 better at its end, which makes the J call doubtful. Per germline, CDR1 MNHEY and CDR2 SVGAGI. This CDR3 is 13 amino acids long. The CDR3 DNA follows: TGTGCCAGCAGGCGCGGACAGCGCTACGAGCAGTACTTC. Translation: CASRRGQRYEQYF.

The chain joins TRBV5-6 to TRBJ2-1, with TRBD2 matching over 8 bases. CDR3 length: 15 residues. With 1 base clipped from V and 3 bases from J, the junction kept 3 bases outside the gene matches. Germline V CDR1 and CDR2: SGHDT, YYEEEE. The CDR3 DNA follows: TGTGCCAGCAGCTTGTACAGCGGGGGCTACAATGAGCAGTTCTTC. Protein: CASSLYSGGYNEQFF. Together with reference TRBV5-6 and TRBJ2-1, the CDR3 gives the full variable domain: DAGVTQSPTHLIKTRGQQVTLRCSPKSGHDTVSWYQQALGQGPQFIFQYYEEEERQRGNFPDRFSGHQFPNYSSELNVNALLLGDSALYLCASSLYSGGYNEQFFGPGTRLTVL.

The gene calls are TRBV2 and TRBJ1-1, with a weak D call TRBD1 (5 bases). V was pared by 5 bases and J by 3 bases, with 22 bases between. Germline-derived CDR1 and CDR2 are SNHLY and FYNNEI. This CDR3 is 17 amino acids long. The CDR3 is CASSKTGHGGSYTEAFF. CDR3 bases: TGTGCCAGCAGTAAAACAGGACACGGGGGATCCTACACTGAAGCTTTCTTT.

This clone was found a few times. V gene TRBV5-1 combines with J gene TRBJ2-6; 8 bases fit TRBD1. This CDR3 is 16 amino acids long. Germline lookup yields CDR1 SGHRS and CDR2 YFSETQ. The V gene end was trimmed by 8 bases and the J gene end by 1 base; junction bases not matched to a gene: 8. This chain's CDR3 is CASAGTGYSGANVLTF. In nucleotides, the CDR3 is TGCGCCAGTGCCGGGACAGGTTATTCTGGGGCCAACGTCCTGACTTTC.

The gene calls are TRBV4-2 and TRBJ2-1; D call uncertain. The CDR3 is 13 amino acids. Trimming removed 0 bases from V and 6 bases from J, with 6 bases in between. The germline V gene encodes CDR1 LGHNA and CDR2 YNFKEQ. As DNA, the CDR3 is TGTGCCAGCAGCCAAGAAGGCTTCAATGAGCAGTTCTTC. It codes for CASSQEGFNEQFF.

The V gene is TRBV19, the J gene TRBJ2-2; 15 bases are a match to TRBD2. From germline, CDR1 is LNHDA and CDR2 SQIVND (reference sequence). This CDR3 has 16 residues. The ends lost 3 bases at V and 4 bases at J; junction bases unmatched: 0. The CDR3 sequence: CASSMGLAGGTGELFF. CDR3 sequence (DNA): TGTGCCAGTAGTATGGGACTAGCGGGAGGCACCGGGGAGCTGTTTTTT. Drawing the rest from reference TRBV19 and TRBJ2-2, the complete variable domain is DGGITQSPKYLFRKEGQNVTLSCEQNLNHDAMYWYRQDPGQGLRLIYYSQIVNDFQKGDIAEGYSVSREKKESFPLTVTSAQKNPTAFYLCASSMGLAGGTGELFFGEGSRLTVL.

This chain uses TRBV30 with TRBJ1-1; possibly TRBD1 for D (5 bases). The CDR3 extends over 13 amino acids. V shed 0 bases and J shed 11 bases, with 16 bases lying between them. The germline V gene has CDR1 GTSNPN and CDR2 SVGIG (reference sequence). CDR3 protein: CAWSVQWQGRAFF. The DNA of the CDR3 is TGTGCCTGGAGTGTACAATGGCAGGGCCGGGCTTTCTTT. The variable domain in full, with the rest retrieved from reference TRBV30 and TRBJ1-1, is SQTIHQWPATLVQPVGSPLSLECTVEGTSNPNLYWYRQAAGRGLQLLFYSVGIGQISSEVPQNLSASRPQDRQFILSSKKLLLSDSGFYLCAWSVQWQGRAFFGQGTRLTVV.

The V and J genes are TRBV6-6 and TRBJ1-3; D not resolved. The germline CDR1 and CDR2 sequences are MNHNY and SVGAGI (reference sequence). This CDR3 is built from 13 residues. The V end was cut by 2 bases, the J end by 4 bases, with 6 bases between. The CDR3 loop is CASSYREGNTIYF. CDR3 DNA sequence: TGTGCCAGCAGTTACAGGGAGGGAAACACCATATATTTT.

CDR3 coding DNA: TGTGCCAGCAGTTTGCGGGAGGGCCCGGAGGAGACCCAGTACTTC. Amino acids: CASSLREGPEETQYF. The chain uses TRBV27 and TRBJ2-5; 9 bases map to TRBD2. Germline lookup yields CDR1 MNHEY and CDR2 SMNVEV (reference sequence). The CDR3 covers 15 residues. With 3 bases clipped from V and 5 bases from J, the junction kept 7 bases outside the gene matches.

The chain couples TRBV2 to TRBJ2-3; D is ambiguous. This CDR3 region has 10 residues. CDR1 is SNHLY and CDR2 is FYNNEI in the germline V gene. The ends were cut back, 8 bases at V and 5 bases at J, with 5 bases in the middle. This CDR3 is CASGRDTQYF. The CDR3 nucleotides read TGTGCCAGCGGGCGAGATACGCAGTATTTT.

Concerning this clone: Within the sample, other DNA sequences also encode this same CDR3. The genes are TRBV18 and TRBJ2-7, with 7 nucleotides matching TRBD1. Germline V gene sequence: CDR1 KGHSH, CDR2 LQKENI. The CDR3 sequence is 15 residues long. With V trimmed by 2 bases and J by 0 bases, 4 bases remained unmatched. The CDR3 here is CASSPGTVSSYEQYF. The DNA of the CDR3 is TGTGCCAGCTCACCAGGGACAGTGAGCTCCTACGAGCAGTACTTC.

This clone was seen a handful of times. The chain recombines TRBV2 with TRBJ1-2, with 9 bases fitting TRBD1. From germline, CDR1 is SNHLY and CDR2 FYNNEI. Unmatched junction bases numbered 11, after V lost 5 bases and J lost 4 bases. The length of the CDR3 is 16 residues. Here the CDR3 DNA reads TGTGCCAGCAGTATGAACAGGGGGCCGACGATCTATGGCTACACCTTC. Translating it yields CASSMNRGPTIYGYTF.

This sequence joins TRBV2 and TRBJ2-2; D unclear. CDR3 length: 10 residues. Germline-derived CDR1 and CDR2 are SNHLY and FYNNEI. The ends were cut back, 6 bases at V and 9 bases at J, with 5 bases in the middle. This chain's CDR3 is CASSYRELFF. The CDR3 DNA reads TGTGCCAGCAGCTATAGGGAGCTGTTTTTT.

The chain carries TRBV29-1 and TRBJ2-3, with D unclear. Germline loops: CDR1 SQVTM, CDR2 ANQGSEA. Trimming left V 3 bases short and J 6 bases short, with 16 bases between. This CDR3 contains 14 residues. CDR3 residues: CSVDLPDRPDTQYF. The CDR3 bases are TGCAGCGTTGACTTACCGGACCGTCCGGATACGCAGTATTTT.

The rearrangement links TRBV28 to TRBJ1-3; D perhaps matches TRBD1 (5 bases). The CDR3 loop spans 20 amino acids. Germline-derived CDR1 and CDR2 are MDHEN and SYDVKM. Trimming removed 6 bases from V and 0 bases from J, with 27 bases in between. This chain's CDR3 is CASRPTPGTSRHPSGNTIYF. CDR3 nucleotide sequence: TGTGCCAGCAGGCCTACCCCGGGGACCTCGCGCCATCCCTCTGGAAACACCATATATTTT.

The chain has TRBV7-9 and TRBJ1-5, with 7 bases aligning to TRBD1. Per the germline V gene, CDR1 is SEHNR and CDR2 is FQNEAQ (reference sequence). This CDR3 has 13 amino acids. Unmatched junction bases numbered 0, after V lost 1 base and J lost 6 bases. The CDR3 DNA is TGTGCCAGCAGCTTAGACAGGGGTCAGCCCCAGCATTTT. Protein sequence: CASSLDRGQPQHF.

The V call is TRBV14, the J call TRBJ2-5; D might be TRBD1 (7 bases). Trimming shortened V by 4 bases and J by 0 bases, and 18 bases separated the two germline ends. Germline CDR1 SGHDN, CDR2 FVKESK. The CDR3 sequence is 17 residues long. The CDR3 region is CASSPHGPGGYQETQYF. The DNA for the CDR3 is TGTGCCAGCAGCCCACATGGCCCAGGGGGGTACCAAGAGACCCAGTACTTC. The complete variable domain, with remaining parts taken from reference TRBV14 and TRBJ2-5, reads EAGVTQFPSHSVIEKGQTVTLRCDPISGHDNLYWYRRVMGKEIKFLLHFVKESKQDESGMPNNRFLAERTGGTYSTLKVQPAELEDSGVYFCASSPHGPGGYQETQYFGPGTRLLVL.

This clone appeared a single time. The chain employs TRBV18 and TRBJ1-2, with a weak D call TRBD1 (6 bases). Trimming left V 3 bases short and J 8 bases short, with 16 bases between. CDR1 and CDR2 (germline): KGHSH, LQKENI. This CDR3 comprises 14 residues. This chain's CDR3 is CASSPLYRVGGYTF. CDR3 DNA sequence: TGTGCCAGCTCACCCCTTTACAGGGTAGGGGGCTACACCTTC.

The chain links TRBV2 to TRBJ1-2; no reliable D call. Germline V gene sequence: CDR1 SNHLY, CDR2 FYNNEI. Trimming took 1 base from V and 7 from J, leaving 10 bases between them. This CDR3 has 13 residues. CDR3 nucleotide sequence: TGTGCCAGCAGTGAAGGCCCTTTGACTGGCTACACCTTC. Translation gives CASSEGPLTGYTF.

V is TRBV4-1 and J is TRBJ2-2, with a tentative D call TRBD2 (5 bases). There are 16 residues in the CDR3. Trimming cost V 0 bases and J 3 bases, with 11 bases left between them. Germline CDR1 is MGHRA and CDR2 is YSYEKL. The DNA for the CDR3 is TGCGCCAGCAGCCAAGATCAGCGGAGGTACACCGGGGAGCTGTTTTTT. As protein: CASSQDQRRYTGELFF.

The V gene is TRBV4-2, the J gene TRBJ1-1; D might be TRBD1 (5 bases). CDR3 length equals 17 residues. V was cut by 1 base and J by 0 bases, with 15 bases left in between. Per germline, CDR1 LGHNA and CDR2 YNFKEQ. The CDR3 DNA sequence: TGTGCCAGCAGCCAAGTAACAGGAGACAACATGAACACTGAAGCTTTCTTT. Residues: CASSQVTGDNMNTEAFF.